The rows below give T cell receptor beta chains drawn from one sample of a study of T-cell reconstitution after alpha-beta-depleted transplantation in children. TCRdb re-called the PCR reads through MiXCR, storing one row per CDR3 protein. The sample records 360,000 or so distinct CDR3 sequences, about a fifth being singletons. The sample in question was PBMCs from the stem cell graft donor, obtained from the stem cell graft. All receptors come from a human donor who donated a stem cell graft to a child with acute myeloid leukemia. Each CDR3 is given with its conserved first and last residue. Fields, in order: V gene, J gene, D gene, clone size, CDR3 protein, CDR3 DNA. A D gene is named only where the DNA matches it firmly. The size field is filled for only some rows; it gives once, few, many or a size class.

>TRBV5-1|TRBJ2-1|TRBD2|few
CASSTGLGADEQFF
TGCGCCAGCAGCACGGGACTAGGGGCGGATGAGCAGTTCTTC
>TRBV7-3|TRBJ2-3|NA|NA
CASSYLPGPIIHPSTDTQYF
TGTGCCAGCAGCTACCTTCCGGGACCCATCATACATCCTAGCACAGATACGCAGTATTTT
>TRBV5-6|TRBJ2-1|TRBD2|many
CASTTGTSWNEQFF
TGTGCCAGCACCACCGGGACTAGCTGGAATGAGCAGTTCTTC
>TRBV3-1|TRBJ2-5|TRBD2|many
CASSPSGGFTETQYF
TGTGCCAGCAGCCCTTCCGGGGGGTTTACAGAGACCCAGTACTTC
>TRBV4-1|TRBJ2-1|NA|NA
CASSQGAGKDEQFF
TGCGCCAGCAGCCAAGGGGCAGGGAAGGATGAGCAGTTCTTC
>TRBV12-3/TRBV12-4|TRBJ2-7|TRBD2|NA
CASSFSGTSSYEQYF
TGTGCCAGCAGTTTTTCCGGGACTAGCTCCTACGAGCAGTACTTC
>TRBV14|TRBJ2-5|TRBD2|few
CASSRPGRTPQETQYF
TGTGCCAGCAGCCGTCCCGGGAGGACCCCCCAAGAGACCCAGTACTTC
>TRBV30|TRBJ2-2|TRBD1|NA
CAWSGTGFGTGELFF
TGTGCCTGGAGTGGGACAGGGTTCGGGACTGGGGAGCTGTTTTTT
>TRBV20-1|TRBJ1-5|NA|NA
CSARVGAIGYSNQPQHF
TGCAGTGCTAGAGTAGGGGCGATAGGTTATAGCAATCAGCCCCAGCATTTT
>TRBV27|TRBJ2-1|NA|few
CASSQMGEQFF
TGTGCCAGCAGCCAAATGGGGGAACAGTTCTTC
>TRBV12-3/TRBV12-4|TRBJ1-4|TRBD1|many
CASSPGTGVEKLFF
TGTGCCAGCAGCCCCGGGACAGGGGTTGAAAAACTGTTTTTT
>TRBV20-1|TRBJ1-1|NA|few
CSASDTGIGTEAFF
TGCAGTGCTAGCGATACAGGGATTGGCACTGAAGCTTTCTTT
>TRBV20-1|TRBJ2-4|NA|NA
CSARDMRLDIQYF
TGCAGTGCTAGAGATATGCGTTTGGACATTCAGTACTTC
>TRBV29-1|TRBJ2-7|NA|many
CSVFADEQYF
TGCAGCGTTTTCGCCGATGAGCAGTACTTC
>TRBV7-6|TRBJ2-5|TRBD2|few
CASSLVLAGETQYF
TGTGCCAGCAGCTTAGTACTAGCGGGAGAGACCCAGTACTTC
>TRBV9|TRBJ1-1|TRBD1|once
CASSPRQGASTEAFF
TGTGCCAGCAGCCCCAGACAGGGGGCTTCCACTGAAGCTTTCTTT
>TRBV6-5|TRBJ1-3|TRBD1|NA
CASSWGQSSGNTIYF
TGTGCCAGCAGTTGGGGACAGAGCTCTGGAAACACCATATATTTT
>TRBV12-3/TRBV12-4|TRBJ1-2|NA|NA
CASSLDTYGYTF
TGTGCCAGCAGTTTGGACACCTATGGCTACACCTTC
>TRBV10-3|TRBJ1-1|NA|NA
CAISERQANTEAFF
TGTGCCATCAGTGAAAGGCAAGCGAACACTGAAGCTTTCTTT
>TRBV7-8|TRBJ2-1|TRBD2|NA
CASSSGTSGTGEQFF
TGTGCCAGCAGCTCCGGGACTAGCGGGACGGGTGAGCAGTTCTTC
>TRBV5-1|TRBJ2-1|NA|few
CASSQGGANEQFF
TGCGCCAGCAGCCAGGGGGGGGCGAATGAGCAGTTCTTC
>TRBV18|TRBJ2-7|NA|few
CASSPLPRESHEQYF
TGTGCCAGCTCACCACTGCCTAGAGAGTCCCACGAGCAGTACTTC
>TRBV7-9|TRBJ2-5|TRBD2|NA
CASSMGLAGVSETQYF
TGTGCCAGCAGCATGGGACTAGCGGGAGTGAGTGAGACCCAGTACTTC
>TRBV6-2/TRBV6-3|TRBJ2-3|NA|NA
CASRQDGTDTQYF
TGTGCCAGCAGACAAGACGGCACAGATACGCAGTATTTT
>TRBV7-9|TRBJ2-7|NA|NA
CASSRLQSGEQYF
TGTGCCAGCAGCCGACTACAGTCTGGGGAGCAGTACTTC
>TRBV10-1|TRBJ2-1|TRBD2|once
CASSPGTSEAGIWVNEQFF
TGCGCCAGCAGCCCCGGGACTAGCGAGGCGGGCATCTGGGTTAATGAGCAGTTCTTC
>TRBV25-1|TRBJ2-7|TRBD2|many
CASSKTSETYEQYF
TGTGCCAGCAGCAAGACTAGCGAGACCTACGAGCAGTACTTC
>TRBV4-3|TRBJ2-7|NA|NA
CASSQDSGRAEQYF
TGCGCCAGCAGCCAAGATAGTGGGCGGGCCGAGCAGTACTTC